This T cell receptor beta chain was captured in a study of T cell responses to AZD1222 COVID-19 vaccine. Study-wide results and limits: Females made up more of the donors, who were largely white British, and clonal diversity may have come out too low. Only a handful of people who got AZD1222 tested seropositive at baseline. Vaccination with two AZD1222 doses was followed by a rise in Spike-specific TCR breadth and depth.

This table comes from immunoSEQ multiplex PCR, and its TCRdb copy is limited to in-frame clones, with some not included. The sample carries 120,000 to 150,000 clones, 85% to 90% recorded once. CDR3 size: 14 residues. Trimming pared 2 bases from V and 1 base from J, leaving 8 bases between. Germline CDR1 reads MNHEY; CDR2 reads SVGAGI. Comments on this clone: Its antigen remains unidentified.

This sequence joins TRBV6-5 and TRBJ1-1; D is ambiguous. The sequencing used peripheral blood, collected on day 0 of AZD1222 vaccination. The clonotype comes from an adult in good health. Written as DNA, the CDR3 is TGTGCCAGCAGTTACAGGGCTCAGAACACTGAAGCTTTCTTT. Encoded protein: CASSYRAQNTEAFF.